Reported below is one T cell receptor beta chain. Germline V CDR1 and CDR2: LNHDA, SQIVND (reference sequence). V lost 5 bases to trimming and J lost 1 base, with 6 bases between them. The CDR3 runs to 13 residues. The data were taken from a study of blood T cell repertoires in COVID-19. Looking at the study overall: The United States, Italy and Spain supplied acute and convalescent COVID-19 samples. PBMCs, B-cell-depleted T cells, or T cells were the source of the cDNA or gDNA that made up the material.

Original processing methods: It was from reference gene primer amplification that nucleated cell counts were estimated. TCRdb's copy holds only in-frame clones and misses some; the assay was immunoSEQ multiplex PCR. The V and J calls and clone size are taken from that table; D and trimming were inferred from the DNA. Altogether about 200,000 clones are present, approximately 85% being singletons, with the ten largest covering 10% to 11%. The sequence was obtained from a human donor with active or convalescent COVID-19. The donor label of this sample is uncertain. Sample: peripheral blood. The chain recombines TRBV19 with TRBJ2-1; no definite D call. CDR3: CASSRSSYNEQFF. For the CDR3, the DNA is TGTGCCAGTAGTCGGAGTTCCTACAATGAGCAGTTCTTC.